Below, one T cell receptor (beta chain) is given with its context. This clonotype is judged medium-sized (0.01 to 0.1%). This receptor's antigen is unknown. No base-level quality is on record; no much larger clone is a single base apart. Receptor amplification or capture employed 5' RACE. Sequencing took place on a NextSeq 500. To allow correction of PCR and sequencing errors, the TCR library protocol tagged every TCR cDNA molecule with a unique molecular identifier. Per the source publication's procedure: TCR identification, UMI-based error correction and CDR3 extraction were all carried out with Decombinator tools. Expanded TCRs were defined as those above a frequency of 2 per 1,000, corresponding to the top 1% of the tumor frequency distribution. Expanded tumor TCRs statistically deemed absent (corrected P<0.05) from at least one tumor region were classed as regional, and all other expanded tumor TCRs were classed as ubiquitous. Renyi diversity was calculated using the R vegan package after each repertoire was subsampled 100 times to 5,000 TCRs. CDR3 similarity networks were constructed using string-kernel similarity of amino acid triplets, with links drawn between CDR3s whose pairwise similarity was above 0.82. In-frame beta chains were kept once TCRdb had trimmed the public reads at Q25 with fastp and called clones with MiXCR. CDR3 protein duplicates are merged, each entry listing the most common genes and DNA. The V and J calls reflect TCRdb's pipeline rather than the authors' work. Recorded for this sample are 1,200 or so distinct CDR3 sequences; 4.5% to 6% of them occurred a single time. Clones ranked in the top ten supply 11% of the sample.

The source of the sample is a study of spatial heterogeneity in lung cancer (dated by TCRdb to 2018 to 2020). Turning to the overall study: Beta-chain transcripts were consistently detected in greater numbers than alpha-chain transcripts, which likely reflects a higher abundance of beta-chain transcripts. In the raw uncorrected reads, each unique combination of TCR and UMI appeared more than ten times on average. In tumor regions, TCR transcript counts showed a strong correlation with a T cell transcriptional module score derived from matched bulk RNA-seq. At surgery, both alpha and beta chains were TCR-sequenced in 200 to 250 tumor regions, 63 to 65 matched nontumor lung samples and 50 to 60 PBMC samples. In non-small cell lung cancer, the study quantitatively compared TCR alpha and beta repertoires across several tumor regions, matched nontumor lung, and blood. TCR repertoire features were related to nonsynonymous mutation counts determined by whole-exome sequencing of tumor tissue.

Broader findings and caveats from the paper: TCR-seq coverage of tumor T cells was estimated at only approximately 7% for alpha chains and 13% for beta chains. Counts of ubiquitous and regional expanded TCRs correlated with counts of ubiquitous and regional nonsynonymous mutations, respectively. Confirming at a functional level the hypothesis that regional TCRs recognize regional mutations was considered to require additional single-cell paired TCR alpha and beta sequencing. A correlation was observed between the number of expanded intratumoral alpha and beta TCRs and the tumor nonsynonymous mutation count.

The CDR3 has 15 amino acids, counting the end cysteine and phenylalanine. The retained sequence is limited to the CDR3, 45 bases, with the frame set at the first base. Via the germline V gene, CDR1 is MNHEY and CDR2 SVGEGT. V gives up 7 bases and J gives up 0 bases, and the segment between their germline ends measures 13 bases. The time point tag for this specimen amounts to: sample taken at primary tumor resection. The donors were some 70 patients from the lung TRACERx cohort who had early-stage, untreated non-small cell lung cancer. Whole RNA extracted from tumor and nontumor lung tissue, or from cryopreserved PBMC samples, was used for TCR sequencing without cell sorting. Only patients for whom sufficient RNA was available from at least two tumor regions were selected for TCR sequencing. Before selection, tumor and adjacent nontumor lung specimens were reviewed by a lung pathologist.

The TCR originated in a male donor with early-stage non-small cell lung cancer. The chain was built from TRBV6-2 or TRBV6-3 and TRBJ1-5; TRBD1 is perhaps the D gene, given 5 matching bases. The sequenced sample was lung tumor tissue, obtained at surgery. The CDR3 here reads CASNAGTYSNQPQHF. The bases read TGTGCCAGCAACGCCGGGACTTATAGCAATCAGCCCCAGCATTTT.